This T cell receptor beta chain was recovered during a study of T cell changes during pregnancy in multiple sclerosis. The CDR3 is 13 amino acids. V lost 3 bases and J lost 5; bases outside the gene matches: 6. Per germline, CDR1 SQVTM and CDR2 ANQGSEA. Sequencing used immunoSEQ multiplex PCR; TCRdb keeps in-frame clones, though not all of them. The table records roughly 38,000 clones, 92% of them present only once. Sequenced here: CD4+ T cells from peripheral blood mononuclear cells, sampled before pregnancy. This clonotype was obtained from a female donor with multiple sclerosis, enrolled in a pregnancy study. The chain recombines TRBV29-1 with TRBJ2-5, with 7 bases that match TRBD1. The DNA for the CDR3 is TGCAGCGTTGAGACAACAGGGGTCGAGACCCAGTACTTC. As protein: CSVETTGVETQYF.